A selection of T cell receptor beta chains follows, all from one sample in a study of Ad26.COV2.S vaccination and SARS-CoV-2 variants. The table came from immunoSEQ multiplex PCR; TCRdb's copy has only in-frame clones and leaves some out. The top ten clones hold 9.5% to 15% of a sample with some 520,000 clones, 70% to 90% of them seen once. The source was peripheral blood, collected in a trial of Ad26.COV2.S vaccine versus placebo. All receptors come from a person aged 18-65 years who received the Ad26.COV2.S COVID-19 vaccine or a placebo. Both conserved end residues are part of each CDR3. A D gene is named only where the DNA matches it firmly. A clone size is listed for some rows: how often the clone was seen (once, few, many), or a class if it is expanded.

j_call,v_call,clone_size,d_call,cdr3_nt,cdr3_aa
TRBJ1-1,TRBV5-3,few,NA,TGTGCCAGAAGCCTGAGAGATAGGTGGGCTCATAGGACTGAAGCTTTCTTT,CARSLRDRWAHRTEAFF
TRBJ2-3,TRBV4-2,NA,TRBD2,TGTGCCAGCAGCCAAGAGGGGACTAGCGGGAGTGATACGCAGTATTTT,CASSQEGTSGSDTQYF
TRBJ1-1,TRBV6-2/TRBV6-3,NA,NA,TGTGCCAGCAGTCTAAATGGATACATGAACACTGAAGCTTTCTTT,CASSLNGYMNTEAFF
TRBJ1-4,TRBV24-1,NA,NA,TGTGCCACCAGTGATCCTAGCACAACTAATGAAAAACTGTTTTTT,CATSDPSTTNEKLFF
TRBJ2-2,TRBV27,once,TRBD2,TGTGCCAGCAGACTCGGACTTGCGGGAGGGAGAACCGGGGAGCTGTTTTTT,CASRLGLAGGRTGELFF
TRBJ1-1,TRBV7-9,few,NA,TGTGCCAGCAGCTCAACCCGGGGGGAAGTCCGAAACACTGAAGCTTTCTTT,CASSSTRGEVRNTEAFF
TRBJ1-1,TRBV12-3/TRBV12-4,once,TRBD1,TGTGCCAGCGACAGGGGTAGTTCTGAAGCTTTCTTT,CASDRGSSEAFF
TRBJ1-6,TRBV5-4,NA,NA,TGTGCCAGCAGCGAGGACAGAGATAATTCACCCCTCCACTTT,CASSEDRDNSPLHF
TRBJ1-1,TRBV28,NA,NA,TGTGCCAGCAGTCGCCTAACGTTCCCGGGCCACTTCTTT,CASSRLTFPGHFF
TRBJ1-6,TRBV4-3,NA,NA,TGCGCCAGCAGCCAAGACGGGACGCCACCCCTCCACTTT,CASSQDGTPPLHF
TRBJ1-1,TRBV7-8,NA,NA,TGTGCCAGCAGCGGTACCGGGACGGCGAACACTGAAGCTTTCTTT,CASSGTGTANTEAFF
TRBJ2-7,TRBV28,once,TRBD1,TGTGCCAGCACGCCCAGGACAGGCTTCTACGAGCAGTACTTC,CASTPRTGFYEQYF
TRBJ2-7,TRBV19,NA,NA,TGTGCCAGTAGTATAGCAGGGGACGAGCAGTACTTC,CASSIAGDEQYF
TRBJ1-1,TRBV6-5,NA,NA,TGTGCCAGCAGTTACTCCGAAAGCTTACTTAACACTGAAGCTTTCTTT,CASSYSESLLNTEAFF
TRBJ2-7,TRBV10-3,NA,NA,TGTGCCATCAGTGAGGAGGTGGGCCCCTCCTACGAGCAGTACTTC,CAISEEVGPSYEQYF
TRBJ2-1,TRBV27,NA,TRBD1,TGTGCCAGCAGTTCGGACAGGGGGGGGTACAATGAGCAGTTCTTC,CASSSDRGGYNEQFF
TRBJ2-7,TRBV11-3,NA,TRBD1,TGTGCCAGCAGCTCATTCCGGGACAGGGAAAACGAGCAGTACTTC,CASSSFRDRENEQYF
TRBJ1-2,TRBV27,NA,TRBD1,TGTGCCAGCAGTTTGGGACAGTCTAACTATGGCTACACCTTC,CASSLGQSNYGYTF
TRBJ2-2,TRBV10-1,NA,NA,TGCGCCAGCAGGTCGGACAAAACCGGGGAGCTGTTTTTT,CASRSDKTGELFF
TRBJ1-3,TRBV5-1,NA,NA,TGCGCCAGTAAGCTTGGAGGAGGGGGAACAGGAGGAAACACCATATATTTT,CASKLGGGGTGGNTIYF
TRBJ1-3,TRBV12-5,NA,NA,TGTGCTAGTGCAAAAGTCGTTGGGGGCTCTGGAAACACCATATATTTT,CASAKVVGGSGNTIYF
TRBJ2-4,TRBV6-4,NA,TRBD1,TGTGCCAGCAGTGGGACAGGGGGGGACTTC,CASSGTGGDF
TRBJ2-7,TRBV9,NA,TRBD1,TGTGCCAGCAGCGTAGATCTGAGACAGGGAGTTACCGAGCAGTACTTC,CASSVDLRQGVTEQYF
TRBJ1-5,TRBV19,NA,NA,TGTGCCACCTTGGAGGGCCTGAGCAATCAGCCCCAGCATTTT,CATLEGLSNQPQHF
TRBJ2-5,TRBV7-7,NA,NA,TGTGCTAGCAGCTTAAAGGAAGGGTACGGGACCCAGTACTTC,CASSLKEGYGTQYF
TRBJ1-2,TRBV4-1,NA,NA,TGCGCCAGCAGCCAAGATACGGAATTGGGGGGCTACACCTTC,CASSQDTELGGYTF
TRBJ2-5,TRBV14,NA,NA,TGTGCCAGCAGCCAAGACGGGGGCGGAGAGACCCAGTACTTC,CASSQDGGGETQYF
TRBJ2-7,TRBV5-1,NA,TRBD1,TGCGCCAGCAGCCCAACCGGGACAGGGGCCTACGAGCAGTACTTC,CASSPTGTGAYEQYF
TRBJ2-1,TRBV6-6,once,NA,TGTGCCGGCCGGGCCAACAATGAGCAGTTCTTC,CAGRANNEQFF
TRBJ2-3,TRBV7-8,NA,NA,TGTGCCAGCAGCTTCGAGTTGGGTATGGATACGCAGTATTTT,CASSFELGMDTQYF
TRBJ1-1,TRBV6-2/TRBV6-3,NA,NA,TGTGCCAGCAGTCTGGGATTTCGAACTGAAGCTTTCTTT,CASSLGFRTEAFF